The following is a TCR beta chain sequence with its context. The antigen remains unidentified. Germline CDR1 is SGHNT and CDR2 is YENEEA. The CDR3 is 12 residues long. Trimming stripped 4 bases from V and 7 bases from J, with 10 bases between. The sample is drawn from a study of T cell responses to AZD1222 COVID-19 vaccine. Here immunoSEQ multiplex PCR was the method, and the copy in TCRdb shows in-frame clones only, minus some. The data show more than 150,000 clones, approximately 87% seen once. Notes on the study in general: Spike-specific TCR repertoires showed rising breadth and depth after two AZD1222 doses. Only a handful of AZD1222 recipients tested seropositive at baseline. Per reports, nearly half of all spike-specific TCRs target regions that are unmutated in variants. White British people made up most donors, females outnumbered males, and clonal diversity was possibly underestimated.

This sample comprised peripheral blood, obtained on day 0 of MenACWY control vaccination. The receptor's source is an adult in good health. The rearrangement links TRBV11-3 to TRBJ1-2; D is unresolved. CDR3 sequence (DNA): TGTGCCAGCAGCTGTTCTAGTCTTGGCTACACCTTC. Translation gives CASSCSSLGYTF. Drawing the rest from reference TRBV11-3 and TRBJ1-2, the complete variable domain is EAGVVQSPRYKIIEKKQPVAFWCNPISGHNTLYWYLQNLGQGPELLIRYENEEAVDDSQLPKDRFSAERLKGVDSTLKIQPAELGDSAVYLCASSCSSLGYTFGSGTRLTVV.